This T cell receptor (beta chain) was profiled in a study of CD8+ T cells in alopecia areata (dated by TCRdb to 2016 to 2019). Regarding the research as a whole: Treated patients were enrolled in an open-label pilot trial of oral tofacitinib, 5 to 10 mg twice daily, for moderate-to-severe alopecia areata. Scalp clonality was compared across normal scalp (n=4), patchy alopecia areata scalp (n=8), and alopecia totalis/universalis scalp (n=8). Scalp tissue and sorted CD4+ and CD8+ peripheral blood T cells from patchy and totalis/universalis alopecia areata patients and from healthy controls were covered by human TCRbeta sequencing. Amplification of TCRbeta CDR3 regions was done by immunoSEQ multiplex PCR using 35 Vbeta forward primers and 13 Jbeta reverse primers. The study used high-throughput TCRbeta sequencing to examine T cell clonal expansion in alopecia areata, in both the C3H/HeJ mouse model and human patients. The RNA source kit depended on sample type: the PAXgene miRNA kit for fixed scalp, the miRNeasy kit for PBMCs, and the RNeasy kit for mouse skin. Biopsies were taken from tofacitinib-treated patients at baseline and at 4 and 24 weeks of treatment, and a later scalp biopsy was taken in several of the tofacitinib-treated patients. Tofacitinib was administered for 6 to 18 months, and 6 months of follow-up off drug were then conducted to assess delayed response and recurrence. Disease severity in treated patients was measured with the SALT score, which quantifies the percentage of affected scalp surface area.

Details on this clone: Its cognate antigen has yet to be identified. No clone much larger than this one lies a single base away; base qualities are absent.

Library preparation was by the immunoSEQ multiplex PCR assay. RNA was extracted from all samples and reverse transcribed into cDNA as template for TCR sequencing. First-strand cDNA was synthesized using SuperScript III with a 2:1 mix of oligo-dT and random hexamers. A synthetic immune receptor repertoire was used to measure amplification bias, and any remaining bias was corrected computationally. Processing in the source paper ran as follows. Raw reads were preprocessed for error removal, and CDR3 was defined according to IMGT conventions as running from the conserved cysteine to phenylalanine. Clonality was calculated as 1 minus Shannon entropy normalized by log2 of the number of productive unique TCRs. Whether scalp clones were CD4 or CD8 was inferred by matching scalp TCRbeta sequences against CD4 and CD8 repertoires sorted from blood. The table comes from immuneACCESS by way of TCRdb, which keeps in-frame sequences with V and J called. Part of the clones is missing from these tables; in studies checked, under half for an unresolved V gene and the rest for unknown reasons. The V and J calls and clone size are taken from that table; D and trimming were inferred from the DNA. The sample table holds some 170,000 clones, of which 58% were seen once. Clones ranked in the top ten supply 16% of the sample.

Measured from the cysteine to the phenylalanine, the CDR3 is 14 residues long. CDR3 DNA is the only sequence kept; it has 42 bases, read in frame from the first base. V is reduced by 3 bases and J by 2 bases, leaving a spacing of 9 bases between them. CDR1 and CDR2 are read off the germline V gene (reference sequence) as MNHEY and SMNVEV. In light of the paper, this sample's treatment or condition label describes: oral pan-JAK inhibitor, 5-10 mg twice daily. Lesional scalp punch biopsies and peripheral blood were collected from alopecia areata patients. PBMCs were separated by density centrifugation and stained for CD3, CD4 and CD8, after which CD4+ and CD8+ T cells were sorted on a FACSAria. The full study reports these points: Shared TCR sequences between patients were less evident than in mice, which may be partly attributable to HLA diversity in the patient population. Compared with normal scalp, lesional scalp, particularly in alopecia totalis/universalis, had higher clonality and more expanded CD8+ clones, which suggests antigenic drive. During tofacitinib treatment, many expanded lesional clones remained in scalp and blood, and this persistence may partly explain relapse after treatment is stopped. Tofacitinib significantly decreased scalp clonality and the number of expanded CD8+ clones among the top 100 scalp clones. Because the treated cohort was small and had only one nonresponder, larger studies are needed to examine links between baseline CD8+ expansion and response. Unlike mouse skin, which is dominated by gammadelta T cells, normal human skin has resident alphabeta T cells that are also sequenced, and this complicates analysis of the scalp TCR repertoire.

The source is a human donor with alopecia areata. The chain links TRBV27 with TRBJ2-3; a weak D assignment points to TRBD1 (5 bases agree). This sample comprised CD4+ T cells sorted from blood, obtained at approximately week 56, from a patient treated with tofacitinib. Here is the DNA: TGTGCCAGCAGTTTCAGGGTCATCACAGATACGCAGTATTTT. The resulting protein is CASSFRVITDTQYF.